Listed below are T cell receptor beta chains from one sample, sequenced in a study of T-cell reconstitution after alpha-beta-depleted transplantation in children. MiXCR, run by TCRdb on the PCR reads, gives a single entry per CDR3 protein. The data hold 73,000 or so distinct CDR3 sequences, with roughly 4.9% observed a single time. Sequencing was performed on PBMCs, mostly from graft donor cells, taken 180 days after TCRalphabeta/CD19-depleted stem cell transplant. These receptors were collected from a boy in the first two years of life who had a stem cell transplant for acute myeloid leukemia, so the T cells may come from the graft donor. CDR3s include the opening cysteine and the closing phenylalanine or tryptophan. A D gene is named only where the DNA matches it firmly. Rows give clone size only sometimes, using once, few, many, or a class for an expanded clone.

abundance,v_gene,d_gene,j_gene,CDR3aa,CDR3nt
many,TRBV11-3,TRBD1,TRBJ2-2,CASSAGTGSTGELFF,TGTGCCAGCAGCGCCGGGACAGGGAGCACCGGGGAGCTGTTTTTT
many,TRBV20-1,TRBD2,TRBJ2-3,CSARVLAETDTQYF,TGCAGTGCTAGAGTCCTAGCGGAGACAGATACGCAGTATTTT
many,TRBV5-1,TRBD1,TRBJ2-3,CASSLDRGPGDTQYF,TGCGCCAGCAGCCTTGACAGGGGGCCTGGAGATACGCAGTATTTT
many,TRBV4-3,-,TRBJ1-2,CASSQDTKGQPNYGYTF,TGCGCCAGCAGCCAAGATACTAAAGGACAGCCCAACTATGGCTACACCTTC
many,TRBV12-3/TRBV12-4,TRBD1,TRBJ1-2,CASSADPLTGNYGYTF,TGTGCCAGCAGTGCGGACCCTCTGACAGGGAACTATGGCTACACCTTC
many,TRBV12-3/TRBV12-4,TRBD1,TRBJ2-3,CASSLSTGGIDTQYF,TGTGCCAGCAGTTTATCGACAGGGGGGATAGATACGCAGTATTTT
many,TRBV9,-,TRBJ2-4,CASSVEQGNIQYF,TGTGCCAGCAGCGTAGAACAGGGTAACATTCAGTACTTC
many,TRBV20-1,-,TRBJ2-1,CSASWAWRYGEQFF,TGCAGTGCTAGCTGGGCCTGGAGGTACGGTGAGCAGTTCTTC
many,TRBV27,-,TRBJ2-2,CASSFKLITGELFF,TGTGCCAGCAGTTTCAAACTAATCACCGGGGAGCTGTTTTTT
many,TRBV25-1,TRBD2,TRBJ2-1,CASSEGSSGEDWTYNEQFF,TGTGCCAGCAGTGAAGGCAGTAGCGGGGAAGATTGGACCTACAATGAGCAGTTCTTC
many,TRBV20-1,-,TRBJ2-2,CSARGDSSATNTGELFF,TGCAGTGCTAGAGGGGACTCGAGCGCGACGAACACCGGGGAGCTGTTTTTT
-,TRBV11-2,-,TRBJ2-3,CASTFSSGGGKTDTQYF,TGTGCCAGCACCTTTTCCTCCGGCGGGGGCAAGACAGATACGCAGTATTTT
many,TRBV4-3,TRBD2,TRBJ2-5,CASSRGLAGVGETQYF,TGCGCCAGCAGCCGGGGACTAGCGGGGGTTGGAGAGACCCAGTACTTC
-,TRBV20-1,-,TRBJ1-3,CSARAASSGNTIYF,TGCAGTGCTAGAGCGGCGAGCTCTGGAAACACCATATATTTT
many,TRBV4-2,-,TRBJ1-2,CASSQQDEHNYGYTF,TGTGCCAGCAGCCAACAAGACGAACATAACTATGGCTACACCTTC
-,TRBV25-1,-,TRBJ2-2,CASSEYRLNTGELFF,TGTGCCAGCAGTGAATACCGCCTGAACACCGGGGAGCTGTTTTTT
-,TRBV12-3/TRBV12-4,-,TRBJ2-3,CAFSLKRVGTDTQYF,TGTGCCTTCAGTTTGAAGCGGGTGGGGACAGATACGCAGTATTTT
many,TRBV19,-,TRBJ1-5,CASRLADYSNQPQHF,TGTGCCAGTAGACTCGCGGATTATAGCAATCAGCCCCAGCATTTT
many,TRBV19,-,TRBJ2-7,CASSPSHWGHYEQYF,TGTGCCAGTAGTCCCTCCCATTGGGGCCACTACGAGCAGTACTTC
many,TRBV24-1,-,TRBJ2-2,CATSDAGTANTGELFF,TGTGCCACCAGTGATGCCGGGACTGCGAACACCGGGGAGCTGTTTTTT
many,TRBV7-2,-,TRBJ2-7,CASSLSGGDYEQYF,TGTGCCAGCAGCCTCTCCGGCGGAGACTACGAGCAGTACTTC
many,TRBV5-1,-,TRBJ2-1,CASSLDGWYNEQFF,TGCGCCAGCAGCTTGGACGGGTGGTACAATGAGCAGTTCTTC
many,TRBV7-9,-,TRBJ2-5,CASSGLAETQYF,TGTGCCAGCAGCGGACTGGCGGAGACCCAGTACTTC
-,TRBV2,-,TRBJ1-5,CAFSLWGPDQPQHF,TGTGCCTTCAGTTTATGGGGCCCTGATCAGCCCCAGCATTTT
many,TRBV12-3/TRBV12-4,TRBD2,TRBJ2-1,CASRTSGGTNNEQFF,TGTGCCAGCAGGACTAGCGGGGGGACGAACAATGAGCAGTTCTTC
many,TRBV10-3,-,TRBJ1-1,CAASGHQNTEAFF,TGTGCCGCCTCGGGACACCAGAACACTGAAGCTTTCTTT
many,TRBV20-1,TRBD1,TRBJ2-7,CSAWDSPYEQYF,TGCAGTGCTTGGGACAGCCCCTACGAGCAGTACTTC
many,TRBV24-1,-,TRBJ2-2,CATSDHTGAGELFF,TGTGCCACCAGTGATCATACAGGAGCCGGGGAGCTGTTTTTT
-,TRBV12-3/TRBV12-4,TRBD1,TRBJ1-5,CASSDRGRETQHF,TGTGCCAGCAGCGACAGGGGCAGAGAAACGCAGCATTTT
many,TRBV7-9,-,TRBJ2-5,CASTTGGGAGTQYF,TGTGCCAGCACCACGGGAGGGGGCGCAGGGACCCAGTACTTC
many,TRBV7-8,TRBD1,TRBJ2-7,CASSLYGTGSYEQYF,TGTGCCAGCAGCTTATACGGGACAGGCTCCTACGAGCAGTACTTC
many,TRBV7-8,-,TRBJ1-2,CASAQGNYGYTF,TGTGCCAGCGCCCAGGGGAACTATGGCTACACCTTC
many,TRBV20-1,TRBD1,TRBJ2-2,CSASTTGAGELFF,TGCAGTGCTAGTACAACAGGGGCCGGGGAGCTGTTTTTT
many,TRBV6-5,TRBD1,TRBJ2-5,CASSLKWGTGMKTQYF,TGTGCCAGCAGCCTCAAGTGGGGGACAGGGATGAAGACCCAGTACTTC
many,TRBV29-1,TRBD1,TRBJ2-2,CSAGTGDGGELFF,TGCAGCGCGGGGACAGGAGATGGCGGGGAGCTGTTTTTT
many,TRBV30,-,TRBJ1-5,CAWSVGGLQPQHF,TGTGCCTGGAGTGTTGGGGGGTTGCAGCCCCAGCATTTT
many,TRBV28,TRBD1,TRBJ1-6,CASSIPQGFGSPLHF,TGTGCCAGCAGTATCCCACAGGGGTTTGGTTCACCCCTCCACTTT
many,TRBV7-9,-,TRBJ2-1,CASSLPTPYNEQFF,TGTGCCAGCAGCTTACCGACACCTTACAATGAGCAGTTCTTC
many,TRBV12-3/TRBV12-4,-,TRBJ1-5,CASSQGGGQPQHF,TGTGCCAGCAGTCAAGGGGGAGGGCAGCCCCAGCATTTT
many,TRBV7-8,-,TRBJ1-2,CASSYGRGKEVYGYTF,TGTGCCAGCAGCTACGGGCGGGGGAAAGAGGTCTATGGCTACACCTTC
many,TRBV4-2,-,TRBJ2-1,CASSQVGTRYNEQFF,TGTGCCAGCAGCCAGGTTGGGACTCGCTACAATGAGCAGTTCTTC
many,TRBV6-2/TRBV6-3,TRBD2,TRBJ2-2,CASRSGGQNTGELFF,TGTGCCAGCAGGAGCGGGGGTCAGAACACCGGGGAGCTGTTTTTT
many,TRBV11-2,-,TRBJ1-6,CASSATRGGLSPLHF,TGTGCCAGCAGCGCTACCCGAGGGGGATTGTCACCCCTCCACTTT
-,TRBV5-4,-,TRBJ1-1,CASSLEQGGTEAFF,TGTGCCAGCAGCTTGGAACAGGGCGGCACTGAAGCTTTCTTT
many,TRBV19,-,TRBJ1-5,CASRTVSGNQPQHF,TGTGCCAGTAGGACCGTTTCGGGTAATCAGCCCCAGCATTTT
many,TRBV5-5,TRBD1,TRBJ2-3,CASSWTGGTDTQYF,TGTGCCAGCAGCTGGACAGGGGGCACAGATACGCAGTATTTT
many,TRBV7-2,-,TRBJ1-1,CASSSIGQYTEAFF,TGTGCCAGCAGCTCGATCGGACAGTACACTGAAGCTTTCTTT
many,TRBV20-1,TRBD2,TRBJ2-1,CSAHSGGAVNEQFF,TGCAGTGCTCATAGCGGGGGGGCTGTCAATGAGCAGTTCTTC
many,TRBV12-3/TRBV12-4,-,TRBJ1-1,CASSATKVFTEAFF,TGTGCCAGCAGCGCTACAAAGGTGTTCACTGAAGCTTTCTTT
many,TRBV29-1,TRBD1,TRBJ2-7,CSVEDHTGGPYEQYF,TGCAGCGTTGAAGATCACACAGGGGGACCCTACGAGCAGTACTTC
few,TRBV7-6,-,TRBJ2-5,CAIGLLEEGQETQYF,TGTGCCATCGGGTTGCTGGAAGAGGGCCAAGAGACCCAGTACTTC
many,TRBV29-1,-,TRBJ2-1,CSVEGLRDYNEQFF,TGCAGCGTTGAAGGGTTGCGGGACTACAATGAGCAGTTCTTC
many,TRBV7-2,-,TRBJ1-5,CASSLAGTSNQPQHF,TGTGCCAGCAGCTTGGCCGGGACATCTAATCAGCCCCAGCATTTT
many,TRBV10-3,TRBD2,TRBJ2-5,CAISTDPGGKETQYF,TGTGCCATCAGCACCGACCCGGGGGGTAAAGAGACCCAGTACTTC